This paragraph covers one T cell receptor beta chain sequence. Original processing methods: Estimates of nucleated cell counts were drawn from the amplification of reference gene primers. TCRdb keeps only in-frame clones here, not all; method: immunoSEQ multiplex PCR. That table supplies the V and J calls and clone size; D and trimming were determined from the DNA. The data contain approximately 38,000 clones, around 86% of them seen just once; the ten biggest clones take up about 24%. This sample is drawn from a study of blood T cell repertoires in COVID-19. About the research overall: The United States, Italy and Spain were the sources of the acute and convalescent COVID-19 samples. Sources were T cells, B-cell-depleted T cells, or PBMCs; the material itself was cDNA or gDNA.

The sequence came from a man aged 50-59 years with active or convalescent COVID-19. The specimen sequenced was peripheral blood.

CDR3 loop: CASHRTGVFSGIRNTEAFF. DNA for the CDR3: TGTGCCAGTCATAGGACAGGGGTCTTCAGTGGGATAAGAAACACTGAAGCTTTCTTT. This chain joins TRBV19 and TRBJ1-1, with 9 bases that match TRBD1. With V trimmed by 8 bases and J by 2 bases, 21 bases remained unmatched. The CDR3 has 19 residues. Germline V gene lookup returns CDR1 LNHDA and CDR2 SQIVND (reference sequence).